Listed below are T cell receptor beta chains from one sample, sequenced in a study of shared clonotypes between healthy human individuals. Using immunoSEQ multiplex PCR, the repertoire was profiled, and TCRdb retains in-frame clones only, with some absent. Of some 2 million clones in the sample, just under 95% were seen once. The sequenced sample was naive CD8+ T cells sorted from blood. The receptors here all came from a man between 18 and 35 years old in good health. CDR3s include the opening cysteine and the closing phenylalanine or tryptophan. A D gene is named only where the DNA matches it firmly. Some rows have no size entry. The others give once, few or many, or a class for an expanded clone.

TRBJ2-7	TRBV19	NA	NA	TGTGCCAGTAGTGTGGACAACTACGAGCAGTACTTC	CASSVDNYEQYF
TRBJ1-1	TRBV14	once	TRBD1	TGTGCCAGCAGCCCGGGACAGAGGAACACTGAAGCTTTCTTT	CASSPGQRNTEAFF
TRBJ2-5	TRBV7-6	once	NA	TGTGCCAGCAGCCCCCCCGGCCGGGGGGAGACCCAGTACTTC	CASSPPGRGETQYF
TRBJ2-7	TRBV4-1	NA	NA	TGCGCCAGCAGCCAACTCGTTCACGGATCCTACGAGCAGTACTTC	CASSQLVHGSYEQYF
TRBJ1-5	TRBV27	NA	NA	TGTGCCAGCAGAACAGGGTTAAGCAATCAGCCCCAGCATTTT	CASRTGLSNQPQHF
TRBJ2-1	TRBV25-1	NA	TRBD2	TGTGCCAGCAGTGAGACTAGCGGAGGGACTTACAATGAGCAGTTCTTC	CASSETSGGTYNEQFF
TRBJ1-2	TRBV5-4	NA	TRBD1	TGTGCCAGCAGCTTGCTCCAGGGGGCGGATGGCTACACCTTC	CASSLLQGADGYTF
TRBJ2-7	TRBV6-5	NA	TRBD2	TGTGCCAGCAGTTATCTAGCGGGGTCGAACGAGCAGTACTTC	CASSYLAGSNEQYF
TRBJ1-6	TRBV5-6	NA	NA	TGTGCCAGCAGCTTGAGTGAGAGGGAGAGTTCACCCCTCCACTTT	CASSLSERESSPLHF
TRBJ1-1	TRBV11-3	NA	NA	TGTGCCAGCAGCCAATGGGGGGACACTGAAGCTTTCTTT	CASSQWGDTEAFF
TRBJ2-7	TRBV11-2	NA	NA	TGTGCCAGCAGCTTAGTAGGGGGACTCTACGAGCAGTACTTC	CASSLVGGLYEQYF
TRBJ1-1	TRBV2	NA	NA	TGTGCCAGTTTAGACAGCGTAGGGACTGAAGCTTTCTTT	CASLDSVGTEAFF
TRBJ1-2	TRBV28	NA	TRBD1	TGTGCCAGCAGTTCCCAATATGGAGGGACAGCCGATGGCTACACCTTC	CASSSQYGGTADGYTF
TRBJ2-1	TRBV7-8	NA	NA	TGTGCCAGCAGCCTTTTTGGGAGTGACTACAATGAGCAGTTCTTC	CASSLFGSDYNEQFF
TRBJ1-2	TRBV15	NA	NA	TGTGCCACCAGCAGAGATCAGGGTTTAGTCGGCTACACCTTC	CATSRDQGLVGYTF
TRBJ1-2	TRBV6-5	NA	TRBD1	TGTGCCAGCAGTGTCGGGACAGGGGTCAATGGCTACACCTTC	CASSVGTGVNGYTF
TRBJ1-2	TRBV11-2	NA	TRBD1	TGTGCCAGCAGCTATGGGACAGGGTTTAACTATGGCTACACCTTC	CASSYGTGFNYGYTF
TRBJ1-2	TRBV29-1	NA	NA	TGCAGCGCCCTAGGGGCCGGGGAGAGTGGCTACACCTTC	CSALGAGESGYTF
TRBJ2-7	TRBV6-5	NA	NA	TGTGCCAGCAGTCAAACAGGGTTCTCTGCGGGAGAGCAGTACTTC	CASSQTGFSAGEQYF
TRBJ1-6	TRBV27	once	TRBD1	TGTGCCAGCAGTGCGGGGACAGTCATCTCCTATAATTCACCCCTCCACTTT	CASSAGTVISYNSPLHF
TRBJ2-7	TRBV4-3	NA	TRBD2	TGCGCCAGCAGCCAAGACGGGTCTAGCGGGAGTTACGAGCAGTACTTC	CASSQDGSSGSYEQYF
TRBJ2-7	TRBV4-3	NA	TRBD2	TGCGCCAGCAGCCAAGATCGGGGACTAGTCTACGAGCAGTACTTC	CASSQDRGLVYEQYF
TRBJ2-1	TRBV7-6	NA	NA	TGTGCCAGCAGCTTAAATCCCTCCTACAATGAGCAGTTCTTC	CASSLNPSYNEQFF
TRBJ2-1	TRBV19	NA	NA	TGTGCCAGCGCTCCTTCTCCCAATGAGCAGTTCTTC	CASAPSPNEQFF
TRBJ2-1	TRBV6-1	NA	NA	TGTGCCAGCAGTGCCCAGGGAAACAACAATGAGCAGTTCTTC	CASSAQGNNNEQFF
TRBJ2-7	TRBV6-5	NA	NA	TGTGCCAGCAGTTACAAGGCAACCTACGAGCAGTACTTC	CASSYKATYEQYF
TRBJ2-7	TRBV19	NA	NA	TGTGCCAGTAGCATGGACGGGTCCTACGAGCAGTACTTC	CASSMDGSYEQYF
TRBJ2-4	TRBV4-1	NA	TRBD2	TGCGCCAGCAGCCAAGTGTCAGGTCGGGAGGGCATTCAGTACTTC	CASSQVSGREGIQYF
TRBJ2-7	TRBV9	NA	TRBD1	TGTGCCAGCAGCGTAGACGGGACAGCCTCCTACGAGCAGTACTTC	CASSVDGTASYEQYF
TRBJ2-7	TRBV19	NA	NA	TGTGCCAGTAGTATCACGGGCAATCCCTCCTACGAGCAGTACTTC	CASSITGNPSYEQYF
TRBJ2-1	TRBV29-1	NA	NA	TGCAGCGTAGTCCGTGGGGGCTACAATGAGCAGTTCTTC	CSVVRGGYNEQFF
TRBJ1-1	TRBV11-2	NA	NA	TGTGCCAGCAGATTGGGGTCGAACGTTGGTGAAGCTTTCTTT	CASRLGSNVGEAFF
TRBJ1-1	TRBV19	NA	NA	TGTGCCAGTAGTATCGGACTGTCCGTAGCATCCGAAGCTTTCTTT	CASSIGLSVASEAFF
TRBJ1-1	TRBV5-6	NA	NA	TGTGCCAGCACCCCGGGGGAGGACACTGAAGCTTTCTTT	CASTPGEDTEAFF
TRBJ2-1	TRBV6-1	NA	NA	TGTGCCAGCAGTTCCCCGGGGTTAGGCTACAATGAGCAGTTCTTC	CASSSPGLGYNEQFF
TRBJ1-1	TRBV9	once	NA	TGTGCCAGCAGCTCCCAGGTGGGTGAAGCTTTCTTT	CASSSQVGEAFF
TRBJ1-1	TRBV7-9	NA	NA	TGTGCCAGCAGCTTAGCCCCGTCTGTAGCTTTCTTT	CASSLAPSVAFF
TRBJ2-1	TRBV4-3	NA	TRBD2	TGCGCCAGCAGCTTCGGGACTAGCGGTCTCAATGAGCAGTTCTTC	CASSFGTSGLNEQFF
TRBJ2-1	TRBV7-9	NA	NA	TGTGCCAGCAGCCCTACCGACCATTACACCTACAATGAGCAGTTCTTC	CASSPTDHYTYNEQFF
TRBJ1-2	TRBV6-1	NA	NA	TGTGCCAGCAGTGAATACCAGACAGCAACGGATGGCTACACCTTC	CASSEYQTATDGYTF
TRBJ2-7	TRBV13	NA	NA	TGTGCCAGCAGCTTAATGGGGGACGAGCAGTACTTC	CASSLMGDEQYF
TRBJ2-3	TRBV10-3	NA	TRBD1	TGTGCCATCAGTGGGGGCCAGGGGGCAGGAGATACGCAGTATTTT	CAISGGQGAGDTQYF
TRBJ1-1	TRBV9	NA	NA	TGTGCCAGCAGCGTAGCTGCCGGCACGGGGGGAGCTGAAGCTTTCTTT	CASSVAAGTGGAEAFF
TRBJ2-2	TRBV7-9	once	TRBD1	TGTGCCAGCAGCTCGGACAGGGGCCACACCGGGGAGCTGTTTTTT	CASSSDRGHTGELFF
TRBJ2-1	TRBV27	NA	NA	TGTGCCAGCAGTTTTAGCAGGGTCAATGAGCAGTTCTTC	CASSFSRVNEQFF
TRBJ2-5	TRBV7-9	NA	NA	TGTGCCAGCAGCCAAGGAGGGCGGGAGACCCAGTACTTC	CASSQGGRETQYF
TRBJ2-5	TRBV2	NA	NA	TGTGCCAGCAGTGAAGCCGAGACAGGCTGGGAGACCCAGTACTTC	CASSEAETGWETQYF
TRBJ2-2	TRBV7-8	NA	TRBD1	TGTGCCAGCAGAACAGGGGGCGGTGGGTACACCGGGGAGCTGTTTTTT	CASRTGGGGYTGELFF
TRBJ1-2	TRBV27	NA	NA	TGTGCCAGCAGGCCGCGGGGATGGGATGGCTACACCTTC	CASRPRGWDGYTF
TRBJ2-1	TRBV9	NA	TRBD2	TGTGCCAGCAGCACCAACCCGGGCGGGAGCTCCTACAATGAGCAGTTCTTC	CASSTNPGGSSYNEQFF
TRBJ2-7	TRBV7-9	NA	NA	TGTGCCAGCAGCTTATCCACTAACGAGCAGTACTTC	CASSLSTNEQYF
TRBJ2-7	TRBV9	NA	NA	TGTGCCAGCAGCCCACAATCATCCTACGAGCAGTACTTC	CASSPQSSYEQYF
TRBJ2-3	TRBV13	NA	NA	TGTGCCAGCAGCTTAGGGCCCACCGGGACCCCCTACCGCCAATCGCAGTATTTT	CASSLGPTGTPYRQSQYF
TRBJ2-7	TRBV2	NA	NA	TGTGCCAGCAGTGAAGGGGTTGGAACCTACGAGCAGTACTTC	CASSEGVGTYEQYF
TRBJ2-7	TRBV29-1	NA	NA	TGCAGCGTTGAGGCCGGGGATGGGCAGTACTTC	CSVEAGDGQYF
TRBJ2-5	TRBV7-9	NA	NA	TGTGCCAGCAGCCTGGGACCTCAAGAGACCCAGTACTTC	CASSLGPQETQYF